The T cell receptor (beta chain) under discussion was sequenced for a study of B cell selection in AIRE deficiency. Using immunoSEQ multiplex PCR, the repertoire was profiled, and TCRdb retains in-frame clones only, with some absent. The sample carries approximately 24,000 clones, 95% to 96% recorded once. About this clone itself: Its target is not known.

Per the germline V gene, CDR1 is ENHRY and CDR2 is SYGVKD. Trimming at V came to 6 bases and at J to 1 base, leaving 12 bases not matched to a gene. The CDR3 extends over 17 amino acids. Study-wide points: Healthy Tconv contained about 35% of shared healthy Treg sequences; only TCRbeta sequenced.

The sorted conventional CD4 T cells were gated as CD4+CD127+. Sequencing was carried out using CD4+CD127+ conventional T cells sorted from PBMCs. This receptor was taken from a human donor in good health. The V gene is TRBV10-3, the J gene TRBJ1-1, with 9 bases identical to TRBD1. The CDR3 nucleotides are TGTGCCATCAGCGACGGACAGGGGACAAGGGCGAACACTGAAGCTTTCTTT. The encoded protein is CAISDGQGTRANTEAFF.